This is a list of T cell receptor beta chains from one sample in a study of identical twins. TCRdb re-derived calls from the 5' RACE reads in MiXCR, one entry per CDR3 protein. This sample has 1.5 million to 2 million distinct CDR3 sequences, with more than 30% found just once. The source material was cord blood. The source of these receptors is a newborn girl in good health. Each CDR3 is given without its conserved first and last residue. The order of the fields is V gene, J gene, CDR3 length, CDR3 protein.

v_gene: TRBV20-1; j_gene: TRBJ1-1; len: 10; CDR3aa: SARRISTEAF
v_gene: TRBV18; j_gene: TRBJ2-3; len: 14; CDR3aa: ASSPTTGTITDTQY
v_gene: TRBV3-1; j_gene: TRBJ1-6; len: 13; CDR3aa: ASSQEDRVNSPPH
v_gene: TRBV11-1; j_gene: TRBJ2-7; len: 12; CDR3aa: ASSSRDPSYEQY
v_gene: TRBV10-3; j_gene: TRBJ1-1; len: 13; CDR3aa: AISDQGRGSTEAF
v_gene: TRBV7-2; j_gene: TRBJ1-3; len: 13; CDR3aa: ASSFRGRGGNTIY
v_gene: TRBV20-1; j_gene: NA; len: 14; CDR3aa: SARYFDGTGRYEQY
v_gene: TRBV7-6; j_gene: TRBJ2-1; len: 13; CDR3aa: ASSTSGGTYNEQF
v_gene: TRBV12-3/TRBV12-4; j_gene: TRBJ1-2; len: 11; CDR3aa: ASRGCEECGYT
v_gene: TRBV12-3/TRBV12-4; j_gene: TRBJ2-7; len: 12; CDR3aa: ASSWGLAGNEQY
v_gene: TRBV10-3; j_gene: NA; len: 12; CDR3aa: AISVGRLKYEQY
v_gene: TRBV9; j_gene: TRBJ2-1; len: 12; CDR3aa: ASSQGTLTNEQF
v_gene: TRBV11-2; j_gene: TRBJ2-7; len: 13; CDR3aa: ASSFGLVFSYEQY
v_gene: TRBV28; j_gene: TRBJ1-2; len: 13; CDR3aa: ASSFGQGWNYGYT
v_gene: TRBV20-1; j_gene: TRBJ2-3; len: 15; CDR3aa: SARDLSASGGTDTQY
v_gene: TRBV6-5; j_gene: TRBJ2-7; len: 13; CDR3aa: ASRHGQGTLYEQY
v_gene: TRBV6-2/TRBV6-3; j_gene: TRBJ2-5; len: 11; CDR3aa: ASSPYWAEEQY
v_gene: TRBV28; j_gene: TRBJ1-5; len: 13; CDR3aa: ASSLSNGVGQPQH
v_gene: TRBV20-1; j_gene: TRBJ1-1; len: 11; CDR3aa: SVRVGQDTEAF
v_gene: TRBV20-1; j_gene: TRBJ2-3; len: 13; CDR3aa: SARGIGSSTDTQY
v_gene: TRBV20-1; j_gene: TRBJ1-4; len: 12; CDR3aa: SALRDGVGEKLF
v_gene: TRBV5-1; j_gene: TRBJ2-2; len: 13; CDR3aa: ASTPTSGRTGELF
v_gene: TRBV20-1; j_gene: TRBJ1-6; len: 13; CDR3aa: SARQASSYNSPLH
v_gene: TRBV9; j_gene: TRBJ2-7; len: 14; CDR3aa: ASSVAQQTGDYEQY
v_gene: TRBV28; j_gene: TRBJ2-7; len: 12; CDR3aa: ASSLSPRYYEQY
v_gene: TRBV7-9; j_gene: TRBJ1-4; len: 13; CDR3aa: ASSPSGRGYEKLS
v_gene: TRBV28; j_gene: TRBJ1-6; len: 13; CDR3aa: ASSNRGTYNSPLH
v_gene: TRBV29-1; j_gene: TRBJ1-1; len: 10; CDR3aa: SVVAINTEAF
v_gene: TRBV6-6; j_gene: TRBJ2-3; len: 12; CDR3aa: ASSSQGLTDTQY
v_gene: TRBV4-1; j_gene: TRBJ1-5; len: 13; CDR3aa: ASSQVTGSRQPQH
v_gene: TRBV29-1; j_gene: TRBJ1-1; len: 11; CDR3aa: SVVSVMNTEAF
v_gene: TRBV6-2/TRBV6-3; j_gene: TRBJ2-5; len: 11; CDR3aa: ASRDSVGETQY
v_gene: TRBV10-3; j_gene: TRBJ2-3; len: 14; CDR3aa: AIRRDRGYSTDTQY
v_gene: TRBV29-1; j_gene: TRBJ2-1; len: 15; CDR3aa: SVSSPTLAGGPHEQF
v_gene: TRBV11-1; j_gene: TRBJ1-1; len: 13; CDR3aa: ASSSRQGAVTEAF
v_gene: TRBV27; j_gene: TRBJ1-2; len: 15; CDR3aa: ASSPLSRGGSNYGYT
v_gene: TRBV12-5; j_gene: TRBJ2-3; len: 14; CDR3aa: ASGSDRGGTTDTQY
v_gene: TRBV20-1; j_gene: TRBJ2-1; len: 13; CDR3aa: SARDSGGGGNEQF
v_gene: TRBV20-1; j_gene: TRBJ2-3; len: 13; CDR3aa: SARGKRGCTDTQY
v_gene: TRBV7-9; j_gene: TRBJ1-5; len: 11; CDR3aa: ASSDNPNQPQH
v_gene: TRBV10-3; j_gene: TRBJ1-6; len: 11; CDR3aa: ANRANYNSPLH
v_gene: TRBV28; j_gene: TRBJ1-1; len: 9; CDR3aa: ASSAASGAF
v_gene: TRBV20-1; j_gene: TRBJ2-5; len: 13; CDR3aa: SATGTPGGQETQY
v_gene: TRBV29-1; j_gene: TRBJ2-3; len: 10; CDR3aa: SVVLLTDTQY
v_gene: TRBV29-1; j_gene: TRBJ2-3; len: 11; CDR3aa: SPGSSGSDTQY
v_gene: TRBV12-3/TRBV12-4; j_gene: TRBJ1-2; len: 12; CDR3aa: ASSLGGQGRGYT
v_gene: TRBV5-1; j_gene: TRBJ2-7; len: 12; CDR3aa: ASSLAGRVYEQY
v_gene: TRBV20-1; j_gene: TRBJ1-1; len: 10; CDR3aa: SARGGHTEAF
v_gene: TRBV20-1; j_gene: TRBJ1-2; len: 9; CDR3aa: SARLGFGYT
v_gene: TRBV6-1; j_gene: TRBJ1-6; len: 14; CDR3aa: ASSEHRLKANSPLH
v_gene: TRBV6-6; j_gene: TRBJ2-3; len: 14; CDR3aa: ASSPAGGPYTDTQY
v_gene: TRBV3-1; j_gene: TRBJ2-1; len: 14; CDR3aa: ASSQATSGGYNEQF
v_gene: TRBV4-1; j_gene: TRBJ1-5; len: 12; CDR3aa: ASTSGLGNQPQH